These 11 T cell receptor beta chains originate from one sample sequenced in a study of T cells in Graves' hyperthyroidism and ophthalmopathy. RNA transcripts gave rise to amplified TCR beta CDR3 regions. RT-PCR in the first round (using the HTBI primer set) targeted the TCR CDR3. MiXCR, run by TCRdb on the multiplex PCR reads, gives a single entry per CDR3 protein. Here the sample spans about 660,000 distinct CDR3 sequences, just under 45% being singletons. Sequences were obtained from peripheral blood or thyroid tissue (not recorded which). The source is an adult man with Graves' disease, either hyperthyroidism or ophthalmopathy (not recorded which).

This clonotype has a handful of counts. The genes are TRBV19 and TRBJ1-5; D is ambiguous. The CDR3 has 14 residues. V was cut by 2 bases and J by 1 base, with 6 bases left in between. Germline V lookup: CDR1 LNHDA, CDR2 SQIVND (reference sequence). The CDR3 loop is CASSILKSNQPQHF. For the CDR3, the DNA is TGTGCCAGTAGTATACTAAAGAGCAATCAGCCCCAGCATTTT.

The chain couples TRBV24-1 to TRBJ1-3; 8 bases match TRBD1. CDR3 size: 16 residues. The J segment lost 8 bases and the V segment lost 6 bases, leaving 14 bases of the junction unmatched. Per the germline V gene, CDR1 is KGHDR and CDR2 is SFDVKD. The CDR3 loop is CATSLSTGAYGYTIYF. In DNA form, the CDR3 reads TGTGCCACCAGTCTCTCGACAGGGGCCTATGGCTACACCATATATTTT.

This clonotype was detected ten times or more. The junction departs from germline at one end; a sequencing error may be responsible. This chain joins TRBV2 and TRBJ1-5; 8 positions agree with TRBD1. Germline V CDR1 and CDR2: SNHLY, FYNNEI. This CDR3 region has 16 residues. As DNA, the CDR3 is TGTGCCAGCAGTGAAGGGCTGGCAGGGGGCAAGCAGCCCCAGCATTTT. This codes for CASSEGLAGGKQPQHF.

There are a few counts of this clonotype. Written as DNA, the CDR3 is TGTGCCAGTAGTATAGTCGGGGCAGTGAACACTGAAGCTTTCTTT. It encodes CASSIVGAVNTEAFF. The chain couples TRBV19 to TRBJ1-1; perhaps TRBD1 as D (5 bases). V lost 1 base, J lost 0 bases, and 9 bases lay in between. This CDR3 is 15 amino acids long. CDR1 and CDR2 from the germline V gene are LNHDA and SQIVND (reference sequence). The whole variable domain, filled in from reference TRBV19 and TRBJ1-1, reads DGGITQSPKYLFRKEGQNVTLSCEQNLNHDAMYWYRQDPGQGLRLIYYSQIVNDFQKGDIAEGYSVSREKKESFPLTVTSAQKNPTAFYLCASSIVGAVNTEAFFGQGTRLTVV.

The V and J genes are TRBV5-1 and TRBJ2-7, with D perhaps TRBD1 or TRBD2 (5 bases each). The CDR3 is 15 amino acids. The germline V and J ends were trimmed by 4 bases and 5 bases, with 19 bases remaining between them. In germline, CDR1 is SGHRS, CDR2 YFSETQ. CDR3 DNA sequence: TGCGCCAGCAGCCCACTCGCTCCGGGACGAGACGAGCAGTACTTC. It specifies CASSPLAPGRDEQYF.

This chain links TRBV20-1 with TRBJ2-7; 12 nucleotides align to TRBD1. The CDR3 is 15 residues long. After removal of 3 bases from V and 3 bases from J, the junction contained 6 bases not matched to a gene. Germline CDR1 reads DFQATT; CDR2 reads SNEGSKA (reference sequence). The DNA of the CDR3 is TGCAGTGCTAGCTTCGGGACAGGGGGCGACTACGAGCAGTACTTC. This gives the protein CSASFGTGGDYEQYF.

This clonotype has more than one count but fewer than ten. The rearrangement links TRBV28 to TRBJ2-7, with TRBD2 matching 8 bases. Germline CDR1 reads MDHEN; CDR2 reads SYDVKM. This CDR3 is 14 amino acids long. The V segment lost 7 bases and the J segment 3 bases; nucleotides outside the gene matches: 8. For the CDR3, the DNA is TGTGCCAGCATCGGGGGGGCGAAGGGCTACGAGCAGTACTTC. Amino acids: CASIGGAKGYEQYF. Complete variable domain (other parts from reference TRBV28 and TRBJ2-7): DVKVTQSSRYLVKRTGEKVFLECVQDMDHENMFWYRQDPGLGLRLIYFSYDVKMKEKGDIPEGYSVSREKKERFSLILESASTNQTSMYLCASIGGAKGYEQYFGPGTRLTVT.

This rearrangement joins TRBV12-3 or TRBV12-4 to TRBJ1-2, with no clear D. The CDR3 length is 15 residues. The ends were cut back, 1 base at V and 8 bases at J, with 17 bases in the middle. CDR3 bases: TGTGCCAGCAGTTTAGTGGAGTCCACAGTTTTAGGCTACACCTTC. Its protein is CASSLVESTVLGYTF.

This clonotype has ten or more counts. In DNA form, the CDR3 reads TGTGCCAGCAGTGAACCCTGGACAGGAAATCATTCACCCCTCCACTTT. Amino acid sequence: CASSEPWTGNHSPLHF. The chain combines TRBV2 with TRBJ1-6; 7 bases map to TRBD1. The CDR3 totals 16 residues. V was clipped by 2 bases and J by 8 bases; unmatched bases: 9. Germline lookup yields CDR1 SNHLY and CDR2 FYNNEI.

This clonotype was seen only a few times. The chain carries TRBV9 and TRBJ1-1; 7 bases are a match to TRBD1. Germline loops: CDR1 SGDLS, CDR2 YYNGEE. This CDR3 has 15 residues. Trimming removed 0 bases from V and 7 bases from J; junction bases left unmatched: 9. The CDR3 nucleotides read TGTGCCAGCAGCGTAGGGGCAGGGGGAGCACTTGAAGCTTTCTTT. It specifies CASSVGAGGALEAFF.

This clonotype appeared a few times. The CDR3 reads CSVKARGETRTEAFF. CDR3 bases: TGCAGCGTTAAAGCCCGGGGAGAGACTCGGACTGAAGCTTTCTTT. The J gene is TRBJ1-1, the V gene TRBV29-1, with unresolved D. The CDR3 totals 15 residues. Germline-derived CDR1 and CDR2 are SQVTM and ANQGSEA. V was clipped by 5 bases and J by 5 bases, with 21 bases between them.